This T cell receptor beta chain was documented in a study of blood T cell repertoires in COVID-19. Study as a whole: Material from acute and convalescent COVID-19 was sourced from the United States, Italy and Spain. T cells, B-cell-depleted T cells, or PBMCs provided the cDNA or gDNA that served as material.

Authors' processing steps: Estimation of nucleated cell counts relied on the amplification of reference gene primers. The method was immunoSEQ multiplex PCR; TCRdb's version includes in-frame clones alone and lacks a portion of them. V, J and clone size are those of that table, while D and trimming were read from the DNA. Here the sample spans approximately 70,000 clones, 76% being singletons. V shed 3 bases and J shed 1 base, with 7 bases lying between them. Germline CDR1 is MNHEY and CDR2 is SVGAGI. CDR3 size: 13 residues. V is TRBV6-5 and J is TRBJ2-7; tentative D call: TRBD1 (5 bases). Input material: peripheral blood. This sequence originates from a man aged 60 to 75 with COVID-19, enrolled during active disease. Here the CDR3 reads CASSYPGSYEQYF. The CDR3 DNA sequence: TGTGCCAGCAGTTATCCAGGGTCCTACGAGCAGTACTTC.